The source of this T cell receptor beta chain is a study of regulatory T cells in long-lasting Graves disease. Findings of the study overall: TRBV28, TRBJ1-2 and TRBJ2-5 emerged as the favored segments in persistent disease. Less diverse TCR repertoires were seen in persistent Graves' patients than in newly diagnosed ones.

Time point noted: persistent/refractory GD, antithyroid drugs over 5 years with positive TRAb. Isolated PBMC RNA provided the starting material for the TCR library. Diagnoses of Graves' disease were made by American Thyroid Association guidelines. Unmatched junction bases numbered 8, after V lost 5 bases and J lost 4 bases. The CDR3 totals 15 residues. Arm-PCR of CDR3 regions with iRepertoire HTBI primers generated TCR beta libraries. TCRdb reanalysed the multiplex PCR reads using MiXCR and keeps one entry per CDR3 protein. The sample has 400,000 to 600,000 distinct CDR3 sequences, 20% to 25% seen once; the top ten hold roughly 6.9%. This clonotype was detected a few times. Its antigen remains unknown.

V usage is TRBV12-3 or TRBV12-4 and J usage is TRBJ2-1, with 7 bases fitting TRBD1. This material consisted of peripheral blood mononuclear cells (PBMCs), taken when the disease was refractory, from a patient treated with antithyroid drugs. The sequence derives from a female donor with Graves disease. Here the CDR3 reads CASSRKDRLYNEQFF. In DNA form, the CDR3 reads TGTGCCAGCAGTAGAAAGGACAGGCTTTACAATGAGCAGTTCTTC.